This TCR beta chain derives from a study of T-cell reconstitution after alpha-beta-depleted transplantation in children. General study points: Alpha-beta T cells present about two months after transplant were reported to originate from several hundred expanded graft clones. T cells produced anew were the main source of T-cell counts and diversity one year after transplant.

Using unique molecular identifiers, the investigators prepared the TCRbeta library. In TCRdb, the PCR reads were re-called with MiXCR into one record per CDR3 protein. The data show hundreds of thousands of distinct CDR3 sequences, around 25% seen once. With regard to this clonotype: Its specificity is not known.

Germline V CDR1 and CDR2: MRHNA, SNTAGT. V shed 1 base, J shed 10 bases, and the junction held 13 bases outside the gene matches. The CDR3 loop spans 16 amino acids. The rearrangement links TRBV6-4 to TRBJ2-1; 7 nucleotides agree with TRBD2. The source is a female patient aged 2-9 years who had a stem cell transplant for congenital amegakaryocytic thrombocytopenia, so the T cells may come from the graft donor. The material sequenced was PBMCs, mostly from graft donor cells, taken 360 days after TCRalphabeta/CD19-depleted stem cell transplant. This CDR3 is CASSDYRTSSLREQFF. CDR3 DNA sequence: TGTGCCAGCAGTGACTATCGGACTAGTAGCCTAAGGGAGCAGTTCTTC.